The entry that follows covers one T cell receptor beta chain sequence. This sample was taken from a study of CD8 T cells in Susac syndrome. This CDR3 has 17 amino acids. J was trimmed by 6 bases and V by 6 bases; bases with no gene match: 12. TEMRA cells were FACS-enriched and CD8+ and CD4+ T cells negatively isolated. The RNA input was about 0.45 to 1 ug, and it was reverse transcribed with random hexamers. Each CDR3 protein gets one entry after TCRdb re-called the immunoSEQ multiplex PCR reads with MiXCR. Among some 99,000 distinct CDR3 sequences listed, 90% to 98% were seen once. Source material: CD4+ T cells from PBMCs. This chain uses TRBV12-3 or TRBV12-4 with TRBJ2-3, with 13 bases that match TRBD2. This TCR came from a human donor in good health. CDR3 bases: TGTGCCAGCAGGCCGTGGACTAGCGGGGGTCCAAAGGATACGCAGTATTTT. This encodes CASRPWTSGGPKDTQYF.